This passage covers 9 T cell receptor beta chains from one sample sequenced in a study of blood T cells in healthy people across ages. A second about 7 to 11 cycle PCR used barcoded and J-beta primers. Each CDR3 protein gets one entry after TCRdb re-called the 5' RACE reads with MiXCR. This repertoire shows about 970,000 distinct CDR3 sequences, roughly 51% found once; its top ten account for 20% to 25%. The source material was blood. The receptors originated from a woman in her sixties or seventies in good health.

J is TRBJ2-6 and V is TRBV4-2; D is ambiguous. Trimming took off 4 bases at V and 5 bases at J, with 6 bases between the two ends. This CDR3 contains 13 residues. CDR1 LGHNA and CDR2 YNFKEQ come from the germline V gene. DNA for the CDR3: TGTGCCAGCAGCCCCCAGTGGGCCAACGTCCTGACTTTC. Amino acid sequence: CASSPQWANVLTF.

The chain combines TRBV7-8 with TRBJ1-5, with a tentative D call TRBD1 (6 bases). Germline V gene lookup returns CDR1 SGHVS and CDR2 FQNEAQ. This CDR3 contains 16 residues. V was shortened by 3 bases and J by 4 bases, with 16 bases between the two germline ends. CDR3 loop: CASSFLGPQGNQPQHF. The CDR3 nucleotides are TGTGCCAGCAGCTTCCTGGGGCCCCAGGGGAATCAGCCCCAGCATTTT.

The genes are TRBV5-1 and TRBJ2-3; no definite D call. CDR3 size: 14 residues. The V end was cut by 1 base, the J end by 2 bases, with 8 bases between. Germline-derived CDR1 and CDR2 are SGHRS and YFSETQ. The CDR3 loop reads CASSLKYPTDTQYF. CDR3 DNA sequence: TGCGCCAGCAGCTTGAAGTATCCCACAGATACGCAGTATTTT.

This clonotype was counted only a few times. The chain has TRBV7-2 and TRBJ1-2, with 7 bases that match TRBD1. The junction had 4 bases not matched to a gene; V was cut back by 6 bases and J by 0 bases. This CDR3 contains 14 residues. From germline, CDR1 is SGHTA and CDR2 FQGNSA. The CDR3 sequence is CASRDRATNYGYTF. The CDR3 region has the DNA TGTGCCAGCAGAGACAGGGCGACTAACTATGGCTACACCTTC.

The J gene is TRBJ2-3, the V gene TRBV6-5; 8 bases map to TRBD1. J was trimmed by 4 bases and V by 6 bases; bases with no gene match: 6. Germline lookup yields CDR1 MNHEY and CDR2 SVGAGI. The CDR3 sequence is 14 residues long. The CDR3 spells CASSWDRYADTQYF. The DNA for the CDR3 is TGTGCCAGCAGCTGGGACAGGTACGCAGATACGCAGTATTTT.

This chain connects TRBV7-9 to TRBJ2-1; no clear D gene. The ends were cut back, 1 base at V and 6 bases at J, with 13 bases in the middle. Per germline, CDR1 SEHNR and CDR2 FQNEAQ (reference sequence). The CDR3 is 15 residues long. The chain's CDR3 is CASSLGLSPGNEQFF. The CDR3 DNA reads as TGTGCCAGCAGCTTAGGCCTCTCCCCCGGCAATGAGCAGTTCTTC. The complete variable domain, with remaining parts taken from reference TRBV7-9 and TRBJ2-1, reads DTGVSQNPRHKITKRGQNVTFRCDPISEHNRLYWYRQTLGQGPEFLTYFQNEAQLEKSRLLSDRFSAERPKGSFSTLEIQRTEQGDSAMYLCASSLGLSPGNEQFFGPGTRLTVL.

For the CDR3, the DNA is TGCAGCGTTGAGATTAGCGGGAGCACAGATACGCAGTATTTT. Translating it yields CSVEISGSTDTQYF. The chain recombines TRBV29-1 with TRBJ2-3, with 7 bases aligning to TRBD2. Losses at the gene ends were 3 bases for V and 0 bases for J; bases not matched to a gene: 3. The CDR3 contains 14 residues. CDR1 and CDR2 (germline): SQVTM, ANQGSEA.

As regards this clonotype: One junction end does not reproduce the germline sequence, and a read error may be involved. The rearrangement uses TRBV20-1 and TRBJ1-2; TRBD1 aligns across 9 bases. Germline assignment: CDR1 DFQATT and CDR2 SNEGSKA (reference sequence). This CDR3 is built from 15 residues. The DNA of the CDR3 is TGCAGTGCTAGAGATCGGGCTAGGACAGGGGATGACTACACCTTT. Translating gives CSARDRARTGDDYTF.

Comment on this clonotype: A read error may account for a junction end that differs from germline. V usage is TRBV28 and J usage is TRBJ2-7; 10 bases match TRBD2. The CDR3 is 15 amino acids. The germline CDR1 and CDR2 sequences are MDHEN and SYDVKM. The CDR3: CASRLAGDSSDEQYF. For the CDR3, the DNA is TGTGCCAGCAGGCTAGCGGGAGACAGCTCCGACGAGCAGTACTTC.